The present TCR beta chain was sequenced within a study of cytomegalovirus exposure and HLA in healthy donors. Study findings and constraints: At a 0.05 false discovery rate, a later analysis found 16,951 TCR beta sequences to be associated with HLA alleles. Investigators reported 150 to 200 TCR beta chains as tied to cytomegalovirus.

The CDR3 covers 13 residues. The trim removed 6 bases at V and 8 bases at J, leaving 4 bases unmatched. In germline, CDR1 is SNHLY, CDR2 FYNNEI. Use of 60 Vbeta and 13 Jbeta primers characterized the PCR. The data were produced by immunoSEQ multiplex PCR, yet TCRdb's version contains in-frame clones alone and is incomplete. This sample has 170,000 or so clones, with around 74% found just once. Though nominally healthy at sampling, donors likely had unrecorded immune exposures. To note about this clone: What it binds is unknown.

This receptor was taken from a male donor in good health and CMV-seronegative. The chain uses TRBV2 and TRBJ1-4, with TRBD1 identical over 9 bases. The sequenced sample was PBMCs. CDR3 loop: CASRQGAREKLFF. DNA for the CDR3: TGTGCCAGCAGACAGGGGGCAAGGGAAAAACTGTTTTTT.